This TCR beta chain was recorded in a study of cytomegalovirus exposure and HLA in healthy donors. Looking at the study overall: From about 180 million T cells, an earlier analysis saw 100 million to 140 million unique TCR beta sequences.

The PCR contained 60 Vbeta and 13 Jbeta primers. Produced via immunoSEQ multiplex PCR; TCRdb's table is partial and in-frame only. This sample's table reports some 200,000 clones. Overall study results and limits: At a 0.05 false discovery rate, a later analysis found some 17,000 TCR beta sequences to be associated with HLA alleles.

Germline-derived CDR1 and CDR2 are GTSNPN and SVGIG (reference sequence). The V segment lost 0 bases and the J segment 10 bases; nucleotides outside the gene matches: 8. The CDR3 loop spans 14 amino acids. Concerning this clone itself: The target antigen is unknown.

The sample was PBMCs. The chain is built from TRBV30 and TRBJ1-2, with TRBD1 matching over 10 bases. The clonotype comes from a girl aged 2-9 years in good health and CMV-seropositive. The CDR3 nucleotides read TGTGCCTGGAGTGTACGGGACAGGGGATTTTACTACACCTTC. This translates into CAWSVRDRGFYYTF.